These 26 T cell receptor beta chains share one sample of origin, sequenced in a study of CD8+CD57+ T cells in acquired aplastic anemia. For CDR3 and TCR beta VDJ profiling, genomic DNA was the template used. TCRdb re-analysed the reads in MiXCR, keeping a single row per CDR3 protein. The profile covers about 180,000 distinct CDR3 sequences, with approximately 49% appearing a single time and approximately 3% taken by the ten largest. Sequencing used sorted CD4+, CD8+, or CD8+CD57+ T cells (not recorded which) from PBMCs. The receptors shown here come from a human donor in good health.

The chain joins TRBV6-1 to TRBJ1-5, with a weak D call TRBD1 (5 bases). V was cut by 8 bases and J by 0 bases, with 11 bases left in between. CDR1 MNHNS and CDR2 SASEGT come from the germline V gene. The CDR3 runs to 14 residues. The CDR3 spells CASWGGCSNQPQHF. Here the CDR3 DNA reads TGTGCCAGCTGGGGGGGATGTAGCAATCAGCCCCAGCATTTT.

The chain is built from TRBV30 and TRBJ2-5, with 7 bases identical to TRBD2. With V trimmed by 3 bases and J by 6 bases, 10 bases remained unmatched. The CDR3 has 14 residues. The germline gives CDR1 GTSNPN, CDR2 SVGIG (reference sequence). The CDR3 sequence is CAWSLYGSGKTQYF. In DNA form, the CDR3 reads TGTGCCTGGAGCCTCTACGGGAGCGGGAAGACCCAGTACTTC.

With regard to this clonotype: A much larger clone differs from this one at a single base, so this may be a read error. The V and J genes are TRBV12-3 or TRBV12-4 and TRBJ2-3; D is undetermined. The CDR3 is 11 amino acids. The V end was cut by 6 bases, the J end by 12 bases, with 13 bases between. CDR3 DNA: TGTGCCAGCAGCCTAGGGCTTCCCCAGTATTTT. As protein: CASSLGLPQYF.

Many counts were recorded for this clonotype. The chain recombines TRBV12-3 or TRBV12-4 with TRBJ2-1, with a tentative D call TRBD2 (6 bases). Trimming removed 2 bases from V and 6 bases from J, with 11 bases in between. CDR3 size: 14 residues. CDR3 loop: CASSLLGTLNEQFF. The CDR3 nucleotides are TGTGCCAGCAGTTTACTCGGGACTCTCAATGAGCAGTTCTTC.

There are many counts of this clonotype. The chain joins TRBV5-1 to TRBJ1-3; D gene unclear. This CDR3 is 14 amino acids long. Trimming cost V 0 bases and J 3 bases, with 7 bases left between them. Germline V gene sequence: CDR1 SGHRS, CDR2 YFSETQ. The CDR3 coding sequence is TGCGCCAGCAGCTTGGACCTCTTTGGAAACACCATATATTTT. This codes for CASSLDLFGNTIYF.

The J gene is TRBJ1-1, the V gene TRBV2; D is unresolved. V was shortened by 3 bases and J by 4 bases, with 9 bases between the two germline ends. The CDR3 is 13 amino acids. Germline CDR1 and CDR2: SNHLY and FYNNEI. CDR3 in DNA: TGTGCCAGCAGTGAGGACTTGCCCACTGAAGCTTTCTTT. It yields the protein CASSEDLPTEAFF.

About this clonotype: One junction end does not reproduce the germline sequence, and a read error may be involved. As DNA, the CDR3 is TGTAGTGTCGTAGCCCATGGAATCGGCTACGAGCAGTACTTC. Its protein is CSVVAHGIGYEQYF. V gene TRBV20-1 combines with J gene TRBJ2-7; unclear D gene. This CDR3 is 14 amino acids long. Germline values: CDR1 DFQATT, CDR2 SNEGSKA (reference sequence).

For this clonotype: A single base separates this from a much larger clone, so it may be a read error. The chain recombines TRBV5-1 with TRBJ2-1; TRBD2 might be the D (5 bases). CDR3 size: 16 residues. Germline assignment: CDR1 SGHRS and CDR2 YFSETQ. In DNA form, the CDR3 reads TGCGCCAGCAGCTACACGAGCGGAAGCTCCTACAATGAGCGGTTCTTC. Encoded protein: CASSYTSGSSYNERFF.

This clonotype was counted many times. The chain carries TRBV6-5 and TRBJ1-1; 7 nucleotides align to TRBD1. The CDR3 spans 14 residues. The ends lost 6 bases at V and 1 base at J; junction bases unmatched: 5. CDR1 and CDR2 (germline): MNHEY, SVGAGI. CDR3 loop: CASRSRTGNTEAFF. Written as DNA, the CDR3 is TGTGCCAGCAGGTCCAGGACAGGGAACACTGAAGCTTTCTTT.

This clonotype was detected many times. CDR3 DNA sequence: TGTGCTAGTGGTTTGATATTGGACCAAGCGGGGTCACATGAGCAGTTCTTC. It translates to CASGLILDQAGSHEQFF. The J gene is TRBJ2-1, the V gene TRBV12-5; 7 nucleotides match TRBD2. The germline gives CDR1 LGHNT, CDR2 FRNRAP. This CDR3 contains 17 residues. The V segment lost 2 bases and the J segment 8 bases; nucleotides outside the gene matches: 15.

This clonotype showed up just a few times. The chain is built from TRBV20-1 and TRBJ2-1, with TRBD2 matching 12 bases. The J segment lost 9 bases and the V segment lost 6 bases, leaving 6 bases of the junction unmatched. Germline CDR1 reads DFQATT; CDR2 reads SNEGSKA (reference sequence). The CDR3 length is 13 residues. The CDR3 coding sequence is TGCAGTGCCCTACTAGCGGGAGGCGGTGAGCAGTTCTTC. As protein: CSALLAGGGEQFF.

This clonotype was counted ten times or more. The gene calls are TRBV4-2 and TRBJ2-7, with 10 nucleotides matching TRBD2. The CDR3 covers 14 residues. The germline V gene has CDR1 LGHNA and CDR2 YNFKEQ. V trimming: 9 bases; J trimming: 6 bases; junction bases outside the gene matches: 11. The CDR3 sequence: CASKPGTSESEQYF. As DNA, the CDR3 is TGTGCCAGTAAACCCGGGACTAGCGAATCCGAGCAGTACTTC.

The chain combines TRBV24-1 with TRBJ2-1; D tentatively fits TRBD1 or TRBD2 (6 bases each). The CDR3 contains 14 residues. Germline CDR1 is KGHDR and CDR2 is SFDVKD. V lost 7 bases to trimming and J lost 8 bases, with 17 bases between them. CDR3 in amino acids: CATSLPGAVDEQFF. CDR3 in DNA: TGTGCCACCAGCCTCCCGGGGGCAGTCGATGAGCAGTTCTTC.

Comment on this clonotype: At one of its ends the junction is not consistent with the germline gene, which may arise from a read error. The rearrangement uses TRBV11-1 and TRBJ2-5; possibly TRBD2 for D (5 bases). The CDR3 is 17 amino acids. From germline, CDR1 is SGHAT and CDR2 FQDESV (reference sequence). CDR3 coding DNA: TGTGCCAGCAGCCAAGCGGACCGCCGGGCGCTGGGAGAGACCCTGTACTTC. Its protein is CASSQADRRALGETLYF.

This clonotype was found many times. V and J are TRBV12-3 or TRBV12-4 and TRBJ2-1; 7 nucleotides align to TRBD1. CDR3 size: 14 residues. Germline trimming cut 10 bases from V and 0 bases from J; bases unmatched to any gene: 6. The CDR3 nucleotides read TGTGCCACCTCCCGGGACAGCTCCTACAATGAGCAGTTCTTC. Its protein product is CATSRDSSYNEQFF.

This clonotype was seen ten or more times. The chain couples TRBV20-1 to TRBJ2-3; no definite D call. The germline CDR1 and CDR2 sequences are DFQATT and SNEGSKA (reference sequence). There are 13 residues in the CDR3. V was shortened by 1 base and J by 0 bases, with 5 bases between the two germline ends. The CDR3 coding sequence is TGCAGTGCTAGAGTGCCTAGCACAGATACGCAGTATTTT. Encoded protein: CSARVPSTDTQYF.

The chain joins TRBV7-2 to TRBJ1-2; tentatively, D is TRBD1 (6 bases). Germline V lookup: CDR1 SGHTA, CDR2 FQGNSA. Trimming shortened V by 5 bases and J by 0 bases, and 13 bases separated the two germline ends. This CDR3 spans 15 amino acids. The CDR3 loop is CASSPRTAANYGYTF. The CDR3 DNA reads TGTGCCAGCAGCCCCCGGACAGCCGCTAACTATGGCTACACCTTC.

J is TRBJ1-1 and V is TRBV10-3, with D possibly being TRBD1 (6 bases). CDR3 length: 15 residues. The V gene lost 2 bases and the J gene lost 10 bases, with 20 bases spanning the gap. CDR1 and CDR2 from the germline V gene are ENHRY and SYGVKD. CDR3 residues: CAISEAGGGEPVAFF. The DNA for the CDR3 is TGTGCCATCAGTGAGGCCGGTGGGGGCGAACCGGTAGCTTTCTTT.

This clonotype has only one observation. The chain links TRBV7-3 to TRBJ2-5; 7 positions match TRBD2. The CDR3 consists of 18 residues. V was clipped by 5 bases and J by 0 bases; unmatched bases: 15. CDR1 is SGHTA, CDR2 FQGTGA, per germline. The CDR3 spells CASSPGLPHGRDQETQYF. The CDR3 DNA sequence: TGTGCCAGCAGCCCGGGACTACCTCATGGCCGTGACCAAGAGACCCAGTACTTC.

In the case of this clonotype: This may be a read error, as it is one base from a much larger clone. This chain connects TRBV20-1 to TRBJ1-2; TRBD1 is a possible D gene (6 bases). Trimming left V 5 bases short and J 2 bases short, with 18 bases between. Germline V CDR1 and CDR2: DFQATT, SNEGSKA (reference sequence). This CDR3 has 15 residues. CDR3 sequence reads: CSAGENRAPNYGYTF. The CDR3 DNA reads as TGCAGTGCTGGGGAAAACAGGGCGCCGAACTATGGCTACACCTTC.

The V gene is TRBV2, the J gene TRBJ1-3; D is uncertain. This CDR3 has 15 residues. Germline CDR1 is SNHLY and CDR2 is FYNNEI. With 4 bases removed from V and 3 bases from J, the gap between germline ends came to 13 bases. CDR3 sequence: CASSGPADIGNTIYF. In DNA form, the CDR3 reads TGTGCCAGCAGTGGTCCAGCCGATATTGGAAACACCATATATTTT.

Ten or more counts support this clonotype. The rearrangement links TRBV12-3 or TRBV12-4 to TRBJ2-1; D not resolved. This CDR3 region has 13 residues. The V end was cut by 6 bases, the J end by 0 bases, with 6 bases between. CDR3 bases: TGTGCCAGCAGATACAGCTCCTACAATGAGCAGTTCTTC. This codes for CASRYSSYNEQFF.

The V gene is TRBV25-1, the J gene TRBJ2-7; TRBD2 matches 11 bases. Trimming cost V 6 bases and J 4 bases; bases outside gene matches: 8. The V gene's germline CDR1 is MGHDK and CDR2 SYGVNS. The CDR3 is made up of 15 amino acids. CDR3 bases: TGTGCCAGCAGCATTACTAGCGGGAGTGAATACGAGCAGTACTTC. Residues: CASSITSGSEYEQYF.

The CDR3 protein is CSAQVGEGLRSPLHF. As DNA, the CDR3 is TGCAGTGCTCAGGTCGGGGAGGGACTTCGGTCACCCCTCCACTTT. V gene TRBV20-1 combines with J gene TRBJ1-6; a weak D match, TRBD1 (5 bases). V lost 5 bases and J 10 bases, leaving 21 bases between the germline ends. CDR1 is DFQATT, CDR2 SNEGSKA, per germline (reference sequence). The CDR3 has 15 amino acids.

A few counts support this clonotype. The chain employs TRBV7-2 and TRBJ1-5; tentative D call: TRBD1 (5 bases). V lost 2 bases and J lost 6, with 8 bases in between. Germline-derived CDR1 and CDR2 are SGHTA and FQGNSA. This CDR3 comprises 13 residues. CDR3: CASSLTGLQPQHF. Here the CDR3 DNA reads TGTGCCAGCAGCTTAACGGGACTTCAGCCCCAGCATTTT.

With regard to this clonotype: A much more abundant neighbour one base away suggests this may be a read error. The chain combines TRBV12-3 or TRBV12-4 with TRBJ1-5; perhaps TRBD1 as D (6 bases). The CDR3 spans 15 residues. CDR3 bases: TGTGCCAGCAGTTCTAAGGACAGTAGCAATCGGCCCCAGCATTTT. Translated, it gives CASSSKDSSNRPQHF.